This T cell receptor beta chain was profiled in a study of cytotoxic CD8 clonotypes in ibrutinib-treated CLL (dated by TCRdb to the early 2020s). Regarding the research as a whole: In this cohort, some 16 patients were treatment-naive and ten to eleven were relapsed/refractory, while 17 to 18 had unmutated IGHV. Responses were partial in around 25 patients and complete in 2; after median roughly 69 months follow-up, roughly 14 stayed in remission and approximately twelve progressed. Samples at response were collected after a median of about twelve months of treatment, with a range of roughly 6 to 40 months. On average, each sample yielded 255,043 productive templates and 94,082 productive rearrangements. Longitudinal samples were available for about 30% of the 86 trial participants. Cryopreserved peripheral blood mononuclear cells were collected at three points: before therapy, at response, and at either sustained remission or disease progression. All remission and progressive disease samples were collected while patients were still receiving ibrutinib. Study-level results and caveats: Clonality increased at ibrutinib response, stayed stable in sustained remission, and fell back toward baseline at progression. Sustained-remission and progressing patients did not have matched sampling times, and lymph node repertoires were not examined. Public clonotypes were rare and either shrank or stayed stable during treatment, and the rise in clonality at ibrutinib response reflected expansion of private clonotypes. Baseline clonality was found to be higher than that of age-matched healthy donors and was strongly correlated with circulating CD8+ T-cell counts.

The goal of deep resolution MiSeq sequencing was a depth between 1 in 1 million and 1 in 200,000 T cells, and coverage averaged 10x per clonotype. TCR beta libraries were generated with the immunoSEQ hsTCRB Kit. As for how the authors treated the data: Data were analyzed with ImmunoSEQ Data Assistant and ImmunoSEQ Analyzer, with V, D and J genes assigned per IMGT definitions. Clonality, which ranges from 0 to 1, was calculated as one minus the normalized Shannon entropy of productive rearrangement frequencies. Public clonotype analysis was restricted to overrepresented clonotypes comprising at least 0.05% of each patient's repertoire. Thirteen age-matched healthy donor repertoires from immuneACCESS served as clonality controls. TCRdb retrieved this table from immuneACCESS and kept in-frame rearrangements only. Not all clones are present; in checked studies, unresolved V genes account for under half, and no reason is known for the remainder. V and J calls and clone size are those listed in that table; D and trimming were worked out from the DNA. The sample includes 100,000 to 150,000 clones, with 70% to 90% observed a single time. The ten largest make up roughly 2% of the sample.

This specimen's time point label, per the study, means: 20 to 30 months on ibrutinib. For TCR beta library preparation, about 2 micrograms of genomic DNA was extracted from cryopreserved PBMCs. Longitudinal blood samples from CLL patients on ibrutinib monotherapy were analyzed using high-throughput TCR beta sequencing. The patients took part in an open-label, single-center phase 2 trial of ibrutinib monotherapy. This clone was seen a handful of times. Its antigen is still unknown. No base quality values were provided; no much bigger clone lies one nucleotide off. Sequences SQVTM (CDR1) and ANQGSEA (CDR2) are obtained from the germline V gene. The CDR3 runs 12 amino acids, cysteine and phenylalanine included. Only the CDR3 part of the read is kept: 36 bases, read in frame from the first base. V trim: 7 bases; J trim: 5 bases; unmatched bases: 2.

The receptor comes from a human donor with chronic lymphocytic leukemia. The material sequenced was PBMCs, taken after 24 months of ibrutinib treatment. This chain joins TRBV29-1 to TRBJ2-2; the junction holds 9 bases that match TRBD1. In nucleotides, the sequence is TGCAGCGCGGGACAGGGAACCGGGGAGCTGTTTTTT. Protein translation: CSAGQGTGELFF.